This T cell receptor (beta chain) was captured by sequencing in a study of blood T cell repertoires in COVID-19. About the study: Italy, Spain and the United States were the sources of the convalescent and acute COVID-19 samples. T cells, B-cell-depleted T cells, or PBMCs supplied cDNA or gDNA.

Original data processing: The assay estimated nucleated cells by amplifying reference gene primers. The table came from immunoSEQ multiplex PCR; TCRdb's copy has only in-frame clones and leaves some out. That table gives V, J and clone size, and the DNA gave D and trimming. The table has 95,000 to 150,000 clones, around three quarters seen once. The germline V gene has CDR1 SGHVS and CDR2 FQNEAQ. V dropped 1 base and J dropped 7; count of bases not matched to a gene: 1. This CDR3 contains 13 residues. The specimen sequenced was peripheral blood. This TCR derives from a woman in her seventies with acute or convalescent COVID-19. The rearrangement uses TRBV7-8 and TRBJ2-7; TRBD1 agrees at 10 bases. The DNA of the CDR3 is TGTGCCAGCAGCTTAGGGGACAGGGGAGAGCAGTACTTC. Translation: CASSLGDRGEQYF.